Included here is one TCR beta chain sequence, with context. Its target is not known. These data are taken from a study of blood T cells in healthy people across ages. General observations from the study: Per-million-T-cell TCR beta diversity fell roughly linearly with age.

In germline, CDR1 is SQVTM, CDR2 ANQGSEA. CDR3 size: 14 residues. V lost 4 bases and J lost 2; bases outside the gene matches: 3. Sample-barcoded 5' priming and a J-beta primer mix drove a second PCR of about 6 to 11 cycles. Each cDNA molecule was tagged by a template-switch adaptor with 12 random nucleotides. TCRdb re-analysed the 5' RACE reads in MiXCR, keeping a single row per CDR3 protein. The table has roughly 1.5 million distinct CDR3 sequences, approximately 39% seen once. The TCR originated in a woman aged 18-30 years in good health. The rearrangement uses TRBV29-1 and TRBJ2-3, with 10 bases identical to TRBD2. The sequenced material came from blood. The CDR3 coding sequence is TGCAGCGTTGTCGGACTAGCGGACACAGATACGCAGTATTTT. It codes for CSVVGLADTDTQYF.